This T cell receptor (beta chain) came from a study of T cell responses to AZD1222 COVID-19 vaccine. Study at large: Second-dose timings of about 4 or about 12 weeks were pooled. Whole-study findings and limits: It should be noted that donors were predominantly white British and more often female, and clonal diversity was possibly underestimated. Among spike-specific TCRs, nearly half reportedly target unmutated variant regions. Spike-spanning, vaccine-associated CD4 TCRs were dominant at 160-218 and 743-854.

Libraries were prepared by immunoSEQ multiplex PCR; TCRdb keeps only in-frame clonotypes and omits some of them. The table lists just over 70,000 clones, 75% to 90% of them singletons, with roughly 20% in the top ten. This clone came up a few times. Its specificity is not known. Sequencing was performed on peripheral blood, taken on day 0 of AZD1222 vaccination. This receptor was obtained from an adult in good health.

The CDR3, as DNA: TGTGCCAGCAGCTTAGTGAATGCAGGGGCTTCCTACGAGCAGTACTTC. Its translation: CASSLVNAGASYEQYF. J is TRBJ2-7 and V is TRBV7-9, with D perhaps matching TRBD1 (6 bases). Between the trimmed V and J ends, which lost 1 base and 1 base, there was a span of 14 bases. Germline values: CDR1 SEHNR, CDR2 FQNEAQ (reference sequence). The CDR3 covers 16 residues.